The next 3 T cell receptor beta chains were all read from a single sample in a study of blood T cells in healthy people across ages. Then a second PCR, running roughly 7 to 11 cycles, was carried out with a sample-barcoded 5' primer and a J-beta primer mix. TCRdb re-called the 5' RACE reads through MiXCR, storing one row per CDR3 protein. The repertoire holds roughly 900,000 distinct CDR3 sequences, about 28% seen once, with roughly a sixth in the top ten. Sequenced material: blood. The receptors come from a woman older than 75 in good health.

The gene calls are TRBV11-2 and TRBJ2-7; a possible D gene is TRBD2 (8 bases). Looked up from germline, CDR1 is SGHAT and CDR2 is FQNNGV. This CDR3 is built from 16 residues. Trimming took off 5 bases at V and 2 bases at J, with 19 bases between the two ends. The CDR3, as DNA: TGTGCCAGCAGCCAAATAAGACAGGGACTAGCCTACGAGCAGTACTTC. As protein: CASSQIRQGLAYEQYF.

V usage is TRBV18 and J usage is TRBJ2-3; 13 bases line up with TRBD2. Unmatched junction bases numbered 6, after V lost 5 bases and J lost 1 base. From germline, CDR1 is KGHSH and CDR2 LQKENI. The CDR3 runs to 17 residues. CDR3 DNA sequence: TGTGCCAGCTCAACTGGACTAGCGGGGGTCCGCACAGATACGCAGTATTTT. Its protein product is CASSTGLAGVRTDTQYF.

In this sample, this clonotype turned up many times. The chain couples TRBV20-1 to TRBJ2-5, with no clear D. Germline assignment: CDR1 DFQATT and CDR2 SNEGSKA (reference sequence). Trimming shortened V by 6 bases and J by 1 base, and 9 bases separated the two germline ends. This CDR3 has 12 amino acids. CDR3 DNA sequence: TGCAGTGCCGCCCTGCGCCAAGAGACCCAGTACTTC. It yields the protein CSAALRQETQYF.